Below, 18 T cell receptor beta chains from the same sample are listed, as sequenced in a study of blood T cell repertoires in COVID-19. Clones were read by immunoSEQ multiplex PCR, and TCRdb kept only the in-frame ones, dropping some. Found here are about 3,200 clones, approximately 90% of them singletons; the top ten hold about 6%. Sequenced sample: peripheral blood. The receptors here all came from a human donor with active COVID-19. The donor label of this sample is uncertain.

The chain has TRBV5-6 and TRBJ2-5; 7 bases align to TRBD1. The germline gives CDR1 SGHDT, CDR2 YYEEEE. CDR3 length: 17 amino acids. V gave up 4 bases and J gave up 2 bases; unmatched junction bases: 14. The CDR3 here is CASSGLRQGVSQETQYF. Written as DNA, the CDR3 is TGTGCCAGCAGCGGCTTACGGCAGGGGGTTTCACAAGAGACCCAGTACTTC.

For the CDR3, the DNA is TGCAGCGGGGAGGCAGATACGCAGTATTTT. Protein sequence: CSGEADTQYF. The V call is TRBV29-1, the J call TRBJ2-3; perhaps TRBD2 as D (6 bases). This CDR3 region has 10 residues. The germline V gene encodes CDR1 SQVTM and CDR2 ANQGSEA. The V end was cut by 7 bases, the J end by 4 bases, with 6 bases between.

This chain uses TRBV2 with TRBJ2-4, with TRBD2 identical over 10 bases. V gave up 6 bases and J gave up 2 bases; unmatched junction bases: 7. The CDR3 sequence is 16 residues long. The germline gives CDR1 SNHLY, CDR2 FYNNEI. Here the CDR3 reads CASSPGAGGPKNIQYF. CDR3 DNA: TGTGCCAGCAGCCCCGGAGCGGGAGGGCCCAAAAACATTCAGTACTTC. Supplemented by reference TRBV2 and TRBJ2-4, the full variable domain reads EPEVTQTPSHQVTQMGQEVILRCVPISNHLYFYWYRQILGQKVEFLVSFYNNEISEKSEIFDDQFSVERPDGSNFTLKIRSTKLEDSAMYFCASSPGAGGPKNIQYFGAGTRLSVL.

This chain uses TRBV7-8 with TRBJ2-7; no definite D call. The CDR3 runs 14 residues. Germline V gene data show CDR1 as SGHVS and CDR2 as FQNEAQ. V shed 0 bases and J shed 3 bases, with 9 bases lying between them. Written as DNA, the CDR3 is TGTGCCAGCAGCTTAGCTTTCCCAGGCTACGAGCAGTACGTC. Protein sequence: CASSLAFPGYEQYV.

This chain connects TRBV19 to TRBJ1-1; D unclear. The CDR3 loop spans 15 amino acids. Germline CDR1 is LNHDA and CDR2 is SQIVND (reference sequence). Between the trimmed V and J ends, which lost 5 bases and 0 bases, there was a span of 13 bases. The CDR3 spells CASSATGGMNTEAFF. The CDR3 coding sequence is TGTGCCAGTAGTGCGACGGGAGGTATGAACACTGAAGCTTTCTTT.

The chain joins TRBV29-1 to TRBJ2-7; 9 nucleotides match TRBD1. Per the germline V gene, CDR1 is SQVTM and CDR2 is ANQGSEA. V lost 5 bases and J lost 4; bases outside the gene matches: 3. The CDR3 sequence is 12 residues long. CDR3 in amino acids: CSVPGQGYEQYF. The CDR3 region has the DNA TGCAGCGTTCCGGGACAGGGATACGAGCAGTACTTC.

The chain is built from TRBV7-9 and TRBJ1-1; no clear D. Germline V gene data show CDR1 as SEHNR and CDR2 as FQNEAQ (reference sequence). V lost 5 bases and J lost 0, with 16 bases in between. CDR3 length: 16 residues. The CDR3 DNA reads TGTGCCAGCAGCCCCCGCGTGCGGCGGATGAACACTGAAGCTTTCTTT. It codes for CASSPRVRRMNTEAFF.

V usage is TRBV12-5 and J usage is TRBJ2-2, with 16 nucleotides matching TRBD2. Germline V lookup: CDR1 LGHNT, CDR2 FRNRAP. The trim removed 2 bases at V and 3 bases at J, leaving 6 bases unmatched. CDR3 length: 19 residues. The CDR3 bases are TGTGCTAGTGGTTTGCCACCGGGACTAGCGGGGGGGCACACCGGGGAGCTGTTTTTT. Amino acids: CASGLPPGLAGGHTGELFF. Full variable domain (remainder filled in from reference TRBV12-5 and TRBJ2-2): DARVTQTPRHKVTEMGQEVTMRCQPILGHNTVFWYRQTMMQGLELLAYFRNRAPLDDSGMPKDRFSAEMPDATLATLKIQPSEPRDSAVYFCASGLPPGLAGGHTGELFFGEGSRLTVL.

This sequence joins TRBV14 and TRBJ2-5, with 11 nucleotides matching TRBD2. The germline V gene has CDR1 SGHDN and CDR2 FVKESK. V shed 3 bases, J shed 5 bases, and the junction held 8 bases outside the gene matches. This CDR3 is 16 amino acids long. The CDR3 here is CASSQMTSGMAETQYF. Written as DNA, the CDR3 is TGTGCCAGCAGCCAGATGACTAGCGGGATGGCCGAGACCCAGTACTTC. Filled out from reference TRBV14 and TRBJ2-5, the complete variable domain reads EAGVTQFPSHSVIEKGQTVTLRCDPISGHDNLYWYRRVMGKEIKFLLHFVKESKQDESGMPNNRFLAERTGGTYSTLKVQPAELEDSGVYFCASSQMTSGMAETQYFGPGTRLLVL.

The chain employs TRBV5-5 and TRBJ1-5; a possible D gene is TRBD1 (5 bases). CDR1 is SGHKS, CDR2 YYEKEE, per germline (reference sequence). The length of the CDR3 is 14 residues. Deletions cut 0 bases from V and 6 bases from J, with 10 bases between. CDR3 coding DNA: TGTGCCAGCAGCTTGGTGCCAGGGTCTCAGCCCCAGCATTTT. Its protein product is CASSLVPGSQPQHF.

The rearrangement joins TRBV9 to TRBJ2-7, with 7 bases lining up with TRBD1. CDR1 is SGDLS and CDR2 is YYNGEE in the germline V gene. The J segment lost 1 base and the V segment lost 4 bases, leaving 5 bases of the junction unmatched. The CDR3 has 14 amino acids. CDR3 region: CASSPRQGSYEQYV. CDR3 DNA sequence: TGTGCCAGCAGCCCACGACAGGGATCCTACGAGCAGTACGTC.

This clone was recorded once. V is TRBV12-5 and J is TRBJ1-1; D gene unclear. Trimming took 5 bases from V and 1 from J, leaving 8 bases between them. CDR3 size: 13 residues. Germline assignment: CDR1 LGHNT and CDR2 FRNRAP. The CDR3 sequence: CASGLDGNTEAFF. CDR3 coding DNA: TGTGCTAGTGGTCTGGACGGGAACACTGAAGCTTTCTTT.

The V call is TRBV4-1, the J call TRBJ1-5; D gene ambiguous. The ends were cut back, 0 bases at V and 3 bases at J, with 9 bases in the middle. Germline CDR1 is MGHRA and CDR2 is YSYEKL. The CDR3 runs to 15 residues. The CDR3 DNA reads TGCGCCAGCAGCCAAGAAGGAGCGCTCAATCAGCCCCAGCATTTT. Translation gives CASSQEGALNQPQHF.

The chain recombines TRBV12-5 with TRBJ2-3; 7 bases agree with TRBD1. Per germline, CDR1 LGHNT and CDR2 FRNRAP. V gave up 6 bases and J gave up 0 bases; unmatched junction bases: 9. The CDR3 contains 16 residues. CDR3 nucleotide sequence: TGTGCTAGTGGAGCCGGACAGGCCGTGAGCACAGATACGCAGTATTTT. It codes for CASGAGQAVSTDTQYF.

This clone has a handful of counts. This sequence joins TRBV28 and TRBJ1-5, with a tentative D call TRBD1 (5 bases). CDR3 length: 15 amino acids. V was cut by 5 bases and J by 0 bases, with 11 bases left in between. Germline CDR1 is MDHEN and CDR2 is SYDVKM. The CDR3 loop is CASSPQVYSNQPQHF. CDR3 in DNA: TGTGCCAGCAGTCCACAGGTTTATAGCAATCAGCCCCAGCATTTT.

The table lists this clone with a few counts. The chain joins TRBV7-3 to TRBJ1-2, with 10 bases that match TRBD1. V lost 5 bases, J lost 5 bases, and 8 bases stayed unmatched. Per the germline V gene, CDR1 is SGHTA and CDR2 is FQGTGA. This CDR3 contains 15 residues. The CDR3 nucleotides read TGTGCCAGCAGCCCGGTCCCGGGACAGGGGTATGGCTACACCTTC. Translation: CASSPVPGQGYGYTF.

The chain links TRBV7-2 to TRBJ2-1; 10 bases agree with TRBD2. The CDR3 covers 19 residues. J was trimmed by 3 bases and V by 4 bases; bases with no gene match: 15. Germline lookup yields CDR1 SGHTA and CDR2 FQGNSA. The CDR3 loop is CASSSEGKDSGRLYNEQFF. CDR3 sequence (DNA): TGTGCCAGCAGCTCCGAAGGAAAGGATAGCGGGAGGCTCTACAATGAGCAGTTCTTC. The whole variable domain, remainder taken from reference TRBV7-2 and TRBJ2-1, is GAGVSQSPSNKVTEKGKDVELRCDPISGHTALYWYRQSLGQGLEFLIYFQGNSAPDKSGLPSDRFSAERTGGSVSTLTIQRTQQEDSAVYLCASSSEGKDSGRLYNEQFFGPGTRLTVL.

The chain carries TRBV6-6 and TRBJ1-6; 8 bases are a match to TRBD1. CDR1 is MNHNY, CDR2 SVGAGI, per germline (reference sequence). The length of the CDR3 is 16 residues. Trimming removed 5 bases from V and 10 bases from J; junction bases left unmatched: 13. CDR3 in amino acids: CASSPTGQGGGSPLHF. CDR3 DNA: TGTGCCAGCAGTCCTACCGGACAGGGAGGAGGGTCACCCCTCCACTTT.